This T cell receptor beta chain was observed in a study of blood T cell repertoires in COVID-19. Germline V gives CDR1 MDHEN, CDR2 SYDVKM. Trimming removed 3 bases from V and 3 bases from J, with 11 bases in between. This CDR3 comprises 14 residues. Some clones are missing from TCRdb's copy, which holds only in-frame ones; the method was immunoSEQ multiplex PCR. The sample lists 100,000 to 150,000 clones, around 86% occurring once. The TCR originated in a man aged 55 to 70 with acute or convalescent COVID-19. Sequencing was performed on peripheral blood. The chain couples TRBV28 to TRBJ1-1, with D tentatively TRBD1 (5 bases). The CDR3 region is CASSFLRADTEAFF. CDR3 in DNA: TGTGCCAGCAGTTTTCTCAGGGCCGACACTGAAGCTTTCTTT.